Listed below are T cell receptor beta chains from one sample, sequenced in a study of T cell repertoires in cytomegalovirus infection. Their recognized antigens are unknown. MiXCR, applied by TCRdb to the reads, yields one record per CDR3 protein. The data show about 46,000 distinct CDR3 sequences, more than 20% seen once. Material: PBMCs, sequenced either directly or after in vitro stimulation (not recorded which). These receptor sequences come from a human donor in good health (CMV status not recorded). Some clones in this sample may be carry-over from other donors' samples. CDR3s include the opening cysteine and the closing phenylalanine or tryptophan. D genes are given only for firm matches. Size is omitted from some rows. Given values are once, few, many or a class for expanded clones.

>TRBV10-3|.|.|TRBJ1-2
TGTGCCATCAGTGAGCAGGGCAACTATGGCTACACCTTC
CAISEQGNYGYTF
>TRBV7-9|.|few|TRBJ1-2
TGTGCCAGCAGCTTAGAGGGAACCGGCTACACCTTC
CASSLEGTGYTF
>TRBV12-3/TRBV12-4|.|few|TRBJ2-1
TGTGCCAGCAGTCCCGACAGAAGCTCCTACAATGAGCAGTTCTTC
CASSPDRSSYNEQFF
>TRBV12-3/TRBV12-4|.|many|TRBJ2-7
TGTGCCAGCAATTCTTTAGGGAATCAAGGCGAGCAGTACTTC
CASNSLGNQGEQYF
>TRBV6-5|TRBD1|medium-sized|TRBJ2-7
TGTGCCAGCAGTTACTACCCTTCAGGGGGCGAGTACGAGCAGTACTTC
CASSYYPSGGEYEQYF
>TRBV3-1|.|medium-sized|TRBJ2-1
TGTGCCAGCAGCCAAGGGGGCCACAATGAGCAGTTCTTC
CASSQGGHNEQFF
>TRBV7-6|TRBD2|many|TRBJ2-3
TGTGCCAGCAGCAAAACGGGACTAGCGGGGCCCGATACGCAGTATTTT
CASSKTGLAGPDTQYF
>TRBV27|.|.|TRBJ2-1
TGTGCCAGCAGTTTTCCGGGAGCCCTCCCCAATGAGCAGTTCTTC
CASSFPGALPNEQFF
>TRBV28|.|.|TRBJ1-6
TGTGCCAGCACCACGCCAGGGGCCTCCTATAATTCACCCCTCCACTTT
CASTTPGASYNSPLHF
>TRBV6-6|.|.|TRBJ1-5
TGTGCCAGCAGTTACTCAAATCGGAATCAGCCCCAGCATTTT
CASSYSNRNQPQHF
>TRBV25-1|TRBD2|few|TRBJ2-3
TGTGCCAGCAGCCCACCCTGGACTAGCGAGAAAGGGGATACGCAGTATTTT
CASSPPWTSEKGDTQYF
>TRBV28|TRBD2|many|TRBJ2-4
TGTGCCAGCAGGGGCTGGGAGGGTAAAAACATTCAGTACTTC
CASRGWEGKNIQYF
>TRBV12-3/TRBV12-4|TRBD2|many|TRBJ2-3
TGTGCCAGCAGTTTACGGCTAGCGGGAGGAGCCACGCAGTATTTT
CASSLRLAGGATQYF
>TRBV6-5|.|many|TRBJ2-3
TGTGCCAGCAGTTACTTAAGCGTGTCAGATACGCAGTATTTT
CASSYLSVSDTQYF
>TRBV6-1|.|few|TRBJ1-4
TGTGCCAGCAGAAGGGGTTGGACTAATGAAAGACTGTTTTTT
CASRRGWTNERLFF
>TRBV6-1|TRBD1|many|TRBJ1-1
TGTGCCAGCAGGCGACAGGGTTGGAAGAACACTGAAGCTTTCTTT
CASRRQGWKNTEAFF
>TRBV7-2|TRBD2|many|TRBJ2-1
TGTGCCAGCAGAGCGGGACTAGCGCCCAATGAGCAGTTCTTC
CASRAGLAPNEQFF
>TRBV15|TRBD2|many|TRBJ2-1
TGTGCCACCAGCAGAGTGGCGGGAGAAGAGCAGTTCTTC
CATSRVAGEEQFF